Listed here are 21 T cell receptor beta chains from one sample, sequenced in a study of T cell responses to AZD1222 COVID-19 vaccine. Profiling relied on immunoSEQ multiplex PCR, and the TCRdb table lists in-frame clones only, not all of them. Of about 150,000 clones listed, approximately 90% are singletons. The sample in question was peripheral blood, obtained on day 0 of AZD1222 vaccination. These receptors were collected from an adult in good health.

J is TRBJ2-2 and V is TRBV5-4, with 11 bases lining up with TRBD2. The CDR3 length is 16 residues. Looked up from germline, CDR1 is SGHNT and CDR2 is YYREEE (reference sequence). With 4 bases clipped from V and 4 bases from J, the junction kept 6 bases outside the gene matches. The CDR3 spells CASSPTSGRGTGELFF. The CDR3 region has the DNA TGTGCCAGCAGCCCCACTAGCGGGAGAGGCACCGGGGAGCTGTTTTTT.

The chain employs TRBV18 and TRBJ2-1, with D tentatively TRBD1 (5 bases). The ends were cut back, 2 bases at V and 3 bases at J, with 11 bases in the middle. The length of the CDR3 is 15 residues. In germline, CDR1 is KGHSH, CDR2 LQKENI. CDR3 DNA: TGTGCCAGCTCACCAATCCTACAGGTCTACAATGAGCAGTTCTTC. It is translated as CASSPILQVYNEQFF.

CDR3 bases: TGTGCCAGTAGTTTCGGACAGTTCTATAGCAATCAGCCCCAGCATTTT. This sequence encodes CASSFGQFYSNQPQHF. V usage is TRBV19 and J usage is TRBJ1-5, with D maybe TRBD1 (6 bases). The germline V gene encodes CDR1 LNHDA and CDR2 SQIVND (reference sequence). Trimming pared 5 bases from V and 0 bases from J, leaving 14 bases between. The CDR3 is 16 amino acids.

This chain connects TRBV5-4 to TRBJ2-5; 11 bases line up with TRBD1. After removal of 2 bases from V and 4 bases from J, the junction contained 10 bases not matched to a gene. The CDR3 consists of 17 residues. Germline CDR1 is SGHNT and CDR2 is YYREEE (reference sequence). CDR3 sequence: CASSFMSRTGGSETQYF. The CDR3 DNA sequence: TGTGCCAGCAGCTTTATGTCTCGGACAGGGGGCTCAGAGACCCAGTACTTC.

The J gene is TRBJ2-5, the V gene TRBV6-2 or TRBV6-3; 11 positions agree with TRBD2. CDR3 size: 15 residues. The J segment lost 4 bases and the V segment lost 5 bases, leaving 6 bases of the junction unmatched. From germline, CDR1 is MNHEY and CDR2 SVGEGT. CDR3 residues: CASSRLAGLGETQYF. The CDR3 DNA follows: TGTGCCAGCAGTCGACTAGCGGGACTTGGAGAGACCCAGTACTTC.

This chain connects TRBV6-5 to TRBJ2-3, with unresolved D. V lost 7 bases and J 0 bases, leaving 14 bases between the germline ends. The CDR3 has 15 amino acids. CDR1 is MNHEY, CDR2 SVGAGI, per germline. CDR3 sequence (DNA): TGTGCCAGCACCCCCTCGGTGGAAAGCACAGATACGCAGTATTTT. Residues: CASTPSVESTDTQYF.

This sequence joins TRBV7-9 and TRBJ2-1; 14 positions agree with TRBD2. V trimming: 0 bases; J trimming: 8 bases; junction bases outside the gene matches: 9. Germline V gene data show CDR1 as SEHNR and CDR2 as FQNEAQ (reference sequence). The length of the CDR3 is 18 residues. The DNA for the CDR3 is TGTGCCAGCAGCTTAGCCGGACTAGCGGGAGGTGGTCTCGATGAGCAGTTCTTC. Translated, it gives CASSLAGLAGGGLDEQFF.

V and J are TRBV5-1 and TRBJ2-3, with D unclear. This CDR3 comprises 15 residues. The V gene's germline CDR1 is SGHRS and CDR2 YFSETQ. Trimming left V 4 bases short and J 3 bases short, with 15 bases between. CDR3 region: CASSVESDLTDTQYF. The CDR3 coding sequence is TGCGCCAGCAGCGTGGAGTCAGACTTAACAGATACGCAGTATTTT.

This chain joins TRBV7-9 and TRBJ2-2; D is perhaps TRBD2 (5 bases). V was clipped by 4 bases and J by 2 bases, with 11 bases between them. Germline CDR1 reads SEHNR; CDR2 reads FQNEAQ (reference sequence). This CDR3 has 15 amino acids. CDR3: CASSYGRGNTGELFF. The CDR3 DNA reads as TGTGCCAGCAGCTACGGACGGGGAAACACCGGGGAGCTGTTTTTT.

J is TRBJ2-7 and V is TRBV13; D not certain. Trimming removed 4 bases from V and 7 bases from J, with 14 bases in between. The germline CDR1 and CDR2 sequences are PRHDT and FYEKMQ (reference sequence). CDR3 length: 13 residues. CDR3 protein: CASSSRTDWEQYF. The CDR3 DNA is TGTGCCAGCAGCTCAAGGACCGACTGGGAGCAGTACTTC.

The V gene is TRBV7-2, the J gene TRBJ1-2; 7 positions match TRBD1. Germline lookup yields CDR1 SGHTA and CDR2 FQGNSA. The CDR3 consists of 15 residues. V dropped 3 bases and J dropped 8; count of bases not matched to a gene: 12. In DNA, the CDR3 is TGTGCCAGCAGCTTCCTGACAGGGATGGGGGGAGGCTACACCTTC. Its translation: CASSFLTGMGGGYTF.

This chain joins TRBV7-2 and TRBJ2-7, with D maybe TRBD2 (6 bases). The CDR3 totals 17 residues. With 1 base removed from V and 0 bases from J, the gap between germline ends came to 16 bases. Germline V gene sequence: CDR1 SGHTA, CDR2 FQGNSA. CDR3 nucleotide sequence: TGTGCCAGCAGCTTAGAGTATCTGCGGGACGGCTCCTACGAGCAGTACTTC. Translated: CASSLEYLRDGSYEQYF.

J is TRBJ2-1 and V is TRBV6-2 or TRBV6-3, with 8 bases lining up with TRBD2. The CDR3 extends over 15 amino acids. The germline CDR1 and CDR2 sequences are MNHEY and SVGEGT. After removal of 5 bases from V and 10 bases from J, the junction contained 13 bases not matched to a gene. This CDR3 reads CASSRGGQVHREQFF. The CDR3 DNA sequence: TGTGCCAGCAGTCGCGGGGGGCAGGTCCACAGAGAGCAGTTCTTC.

The CDR3 is CASSSGESSYNEQFF. DNA of the CDR3: TGCGCCAGCAGTAGCGGGGAAAGCTCCTACAATGAGCAGTTCTTC. The chain links TRBV10-2 to TRBJ2-1, with 7 bases that match TRBD2. Germline V lookup: CDR1 WSHSY, CDR2 SAAADI. CDR3 length equals 15 residues. V lost 5 bases and J lost 0; bases outside the gene matches: 4.

Here the CDR3 DNA reads TGTGCCAGCAGCCCTCCTAGCGGGAGTAGCTACAATGAGCAGTTCTTC. Translated: CASSPPSGSSYNEQFF. The chain recombines TRBV11-2 with TRBJ2-1; TRBD2 agrees at 10 bases. J gave up 3 bases and V 5 bases, and 7 bases lay outside the gene matches. Germline CDR1 SGHAT, CDR2 FQNNGV. The CDR3 has 16 residues.

The chain links TRBV28 to TRBJ2-1, with 10 bases matching TRBD2. With V trimmed by 2 bases and J by 8 bases, 3 bases remained unmatched. CDR1 is MDHEN and CDR2 is SYDVKM in the germline V gene. This CDR3 is built from 14 residues. CDR3 in amino acids: CASSLPSGSDEQFF. In nucleotides, the CDR3 is TGTGCCAGCAGTTTACCTAGCGGGAGCGATGAGCAGTTCTTC.

The V call is TRBV2, the J call TRBJ2-3; TRBD2 might be the D (6 bases). The CDR3 covers 13 residues. V lost 11 bases to trimming and J lost 4 bases, with 16 bases between them. CDR1 and CDR2 from the germline V gene are SNHLY and FYNNEI. In nucleotides, the CDR3 is TGTGCCGCCCGTGCGGGGAGGTCAGATACGCAGTATTTT. Encoded protein: CAARAGRSDTQYF.

The chain employs TRBV6-6 and TRBJ2-3; D not resolved. The CDR3 length is 12 residues. V lost 4 bases and J 6 bases, leaving 8 bases between the germline ends. Germline CDR1 is MNHNY and CDR2 is SVGAGI (reference sequence). CDR3 sequence reads: CASSWDADTQYF. The DNA for the CDR3 is TGTGCCAGCAGTTGGGATGCGGATACGCAGTATTTT.

This sequence joins TRBV11-2 and TRBJ2-2, with D possibly matching TRBD1 (6 bases). Germline V lookup: CDR1 SGHAT, CDR2 FQNNGV. The CDR3 is made up of 16 amino acids. V was pared by 3 bases and J by 1 base, with 12 bases between. CDR3: CASSFSGQLNTGELFF. The CDR3 bases are TGTGCCAGCAGCTTTTCAGGACAGTTGAACACCGGGGAGCTGTTTTTT.

This clone showed up just a few times. The V and J genes are TRBV18 and TRBJ2-7; 9 nucleotides match TRBD1. Trimming took 5 bases from V and 0 from J; bases not matched to a gene: 5. Germline V gene lookup returns CDR1 KGHSH and CDR2 LQKENI. The CDR3 is 15 residues long. The CDR3 nucleotides read TGTGCCAGCTCAGAGGGACAGGGTAACTCCTACGAGCAGTACTTC. Its translation is CASSEGQGNSYEQYF.

CDR3 in amino acids: CASSPAIWDEQFF. DNA of the CDR3: TGTGCCAGCAGCCCGGCGATCTGGGATGAGCAGTTCTTC. The chain uses TRBV5-6 and TRBJ2-1; D ambiguous. CDR3 length: 13 amino acids. Germline-derived CDR1 and CDR2 are SGHDT and YYEEEE. Between the trimmed V and J ends, which lost 4 bases and 8 bases, there was a span of 13 bases.